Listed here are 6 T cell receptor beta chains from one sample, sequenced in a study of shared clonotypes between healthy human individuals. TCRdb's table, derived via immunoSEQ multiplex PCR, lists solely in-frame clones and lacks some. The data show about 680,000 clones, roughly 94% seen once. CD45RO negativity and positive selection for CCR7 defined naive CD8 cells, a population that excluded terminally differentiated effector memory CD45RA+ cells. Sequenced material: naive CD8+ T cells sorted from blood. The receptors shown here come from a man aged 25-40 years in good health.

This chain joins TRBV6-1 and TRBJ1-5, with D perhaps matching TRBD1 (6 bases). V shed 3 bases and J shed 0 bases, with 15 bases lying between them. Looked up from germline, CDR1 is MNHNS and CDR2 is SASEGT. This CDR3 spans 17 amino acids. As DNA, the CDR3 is TGTGCCAGCAGTGAGGGGCATGGACAGTATAGCAATCAGCCCCAGCATTTT. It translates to CASSEGHGQYSNQPQHF.

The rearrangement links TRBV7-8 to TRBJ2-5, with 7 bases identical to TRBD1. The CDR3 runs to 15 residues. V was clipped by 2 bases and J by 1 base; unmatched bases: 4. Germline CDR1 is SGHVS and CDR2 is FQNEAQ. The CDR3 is CASSLIRTGQETQYF. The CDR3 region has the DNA TGTGCCAGCAGCTTAATTAGGACAGGCCAAGAGACCCAGTACTTC.

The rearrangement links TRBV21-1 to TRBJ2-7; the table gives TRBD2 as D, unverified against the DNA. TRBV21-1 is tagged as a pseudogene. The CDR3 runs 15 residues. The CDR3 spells CASSKGRALGIEQYF. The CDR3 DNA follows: TGTGCCAGCAGCAAAGGGAGGGCCTTAGGGATCGAGCAGTACTTC.

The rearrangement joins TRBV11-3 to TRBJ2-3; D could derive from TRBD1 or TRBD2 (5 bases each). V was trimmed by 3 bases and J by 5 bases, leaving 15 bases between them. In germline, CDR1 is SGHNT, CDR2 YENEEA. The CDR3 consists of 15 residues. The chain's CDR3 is CASSFSGSGGDTQYF. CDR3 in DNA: TGTGCCAGCAGCTTTAGTGGGAGTGGGGGAGATACGCAGTATTTT. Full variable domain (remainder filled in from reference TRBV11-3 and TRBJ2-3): EAGVVQSPRYKIIEKKQPVAFWCNPISGHNTLYWYLQNLGQGPELLIRYENEEAVDDSQLPKDRFSAERLKGVDSTLKIQPAELGDSAVYLCASSFSGSGGDTQYFGPGTRLTVL.

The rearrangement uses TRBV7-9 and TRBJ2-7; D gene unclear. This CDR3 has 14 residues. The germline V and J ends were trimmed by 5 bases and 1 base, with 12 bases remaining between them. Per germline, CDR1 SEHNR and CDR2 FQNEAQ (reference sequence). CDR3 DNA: TGTGCCAGCAGCCCTGGCTTGCGGTCCTACGAGCAGTACTTC. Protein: CASSPGLRSYEQYF.

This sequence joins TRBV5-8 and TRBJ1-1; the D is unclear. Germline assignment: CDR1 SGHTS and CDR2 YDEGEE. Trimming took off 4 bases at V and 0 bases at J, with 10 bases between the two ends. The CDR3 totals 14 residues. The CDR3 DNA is TGTGCCAGCAGCGGACGACATCTGAACACTGAAGCTTTCTTT. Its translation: CASSGRHLNTEAFF.